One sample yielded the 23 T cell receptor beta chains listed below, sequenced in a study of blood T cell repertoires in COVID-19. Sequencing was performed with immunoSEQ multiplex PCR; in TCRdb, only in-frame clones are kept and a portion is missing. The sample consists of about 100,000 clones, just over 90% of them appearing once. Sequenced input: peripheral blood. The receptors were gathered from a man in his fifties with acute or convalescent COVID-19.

CDR3 sequence (DNA): TGCGCCAGCAGTGAGCGGGTTACGGAGACCCAGTACTTC. It specifies CASSERVTETQYF. This sequence joins TRBV10-1 and TRBJ2-5, with unresolved D. V gave up 2 bases and J gave up 5 bases, with 9 bases separating them. Per the germline V gene, CDR1 is WNHNN and CDR2 is SYGVQD (reference sequence). The CDR3 totals 13 residues.

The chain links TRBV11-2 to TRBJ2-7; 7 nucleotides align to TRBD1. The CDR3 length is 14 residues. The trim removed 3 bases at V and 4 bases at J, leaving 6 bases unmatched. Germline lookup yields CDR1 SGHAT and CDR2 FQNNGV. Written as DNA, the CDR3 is TGTGCCAGCAGCTTCAATTACAGGGGTTACGAGCAGTACTTC. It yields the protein CASSFNYRGYEQYF.

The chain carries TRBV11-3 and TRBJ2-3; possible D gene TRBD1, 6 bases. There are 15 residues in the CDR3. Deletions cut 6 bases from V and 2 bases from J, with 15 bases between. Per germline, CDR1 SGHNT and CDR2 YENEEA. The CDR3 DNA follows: TGTGCCAGCAGTGTGTTGGGGGCACTCACAGATACGCAGTATTTT. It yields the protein CASSVLGALTDTQYF. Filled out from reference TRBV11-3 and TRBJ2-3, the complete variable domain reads EAGVVQSPRYKIIEKKQPVAFWCNPISGHNTLYWYLQNLGQGPELLIRYENEEAVDDSQLPKDRFSAERLKGVDSTLKIQPAELGDSAVYLCASSVLGALTDTQYFGPGTRLTVL.

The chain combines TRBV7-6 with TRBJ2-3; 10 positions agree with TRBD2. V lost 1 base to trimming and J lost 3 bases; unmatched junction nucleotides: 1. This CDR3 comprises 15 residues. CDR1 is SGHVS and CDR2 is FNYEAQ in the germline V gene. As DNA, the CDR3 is TGTGCCAGCAGCTTAGGTAGCGGGAGGACAGATACGCAGTATTTT. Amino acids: CASSLGSGRTDTQYF. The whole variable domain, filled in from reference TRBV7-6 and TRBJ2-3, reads GAGVSQSPRYKVTKRGQDVALRCDPISGHVSLYWYRQALGQGPEFLTYFNYEAQQDKSGLPNDRFSAERPEGSISTLTIQRTEQRDSAMYRCASSLGSGRTDTQYFGPGTRLTVL.

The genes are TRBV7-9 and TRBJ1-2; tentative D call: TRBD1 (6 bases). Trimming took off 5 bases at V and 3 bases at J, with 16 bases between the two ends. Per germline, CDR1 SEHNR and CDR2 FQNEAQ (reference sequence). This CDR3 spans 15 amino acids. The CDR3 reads CASSPRGGGYYGYTF. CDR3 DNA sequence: TGTGCCAGCAGCCCTCGGGGGGGCGGGTACTATGGCTACACCTTC.

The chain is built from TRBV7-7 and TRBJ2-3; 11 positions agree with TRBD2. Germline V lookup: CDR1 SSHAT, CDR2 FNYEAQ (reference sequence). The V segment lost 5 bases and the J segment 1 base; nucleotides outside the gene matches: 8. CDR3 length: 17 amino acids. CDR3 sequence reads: CASSILAGDTCTDTQYF. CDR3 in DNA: TGTGCCAGCAGCATACTAGCGGGAGACACCTGCACAGATACGCAGTATTTT.

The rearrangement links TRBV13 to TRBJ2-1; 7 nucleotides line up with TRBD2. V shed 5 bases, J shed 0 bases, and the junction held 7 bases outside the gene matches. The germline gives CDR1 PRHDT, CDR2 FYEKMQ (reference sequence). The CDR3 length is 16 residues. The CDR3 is CASSLTSDTSYNEQFF. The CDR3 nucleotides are TGTGCCAGCAGCCTAACTAGCGATACCTCCTACAATGAGCAGTTCTTC.

The CDR3 loop reads CASSPAGVSEQFF. In DNA, the CDR3 is TGTGCCAGCTCACCTGCGGGAGTGAGTGAGCAGTTCTTC. J is TRBJ2-1 and V is TRBV18, with TRBD2 matching over 7 bases. The CDR3 is made up of 13 amino acids. V trimming: 3 bases; J trimming: 9 bases; junction bases outside the gene matches: 5. Germline V CDR1 and CDR2: KGHSH, LQKENI.

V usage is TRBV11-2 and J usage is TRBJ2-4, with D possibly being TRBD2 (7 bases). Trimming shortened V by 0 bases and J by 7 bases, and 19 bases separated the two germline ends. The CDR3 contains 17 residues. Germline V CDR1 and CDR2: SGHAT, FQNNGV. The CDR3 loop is CASSLDVSGGAVNIQYF. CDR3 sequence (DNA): TGTGCCAGCAGCTTAGATGTCTCGGGGGGCGCAGTCAACATTCAGTACTTC.

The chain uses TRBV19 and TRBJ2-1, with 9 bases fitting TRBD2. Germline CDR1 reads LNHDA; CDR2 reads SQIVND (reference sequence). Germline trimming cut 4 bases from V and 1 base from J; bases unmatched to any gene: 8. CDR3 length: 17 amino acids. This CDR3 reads CASSNGGLAPSYNEQFF. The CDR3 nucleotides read TGTGCCAGTAGTAACGGCGGACTAGCGCCATCCTACAATGAGCAGTTCTTC.

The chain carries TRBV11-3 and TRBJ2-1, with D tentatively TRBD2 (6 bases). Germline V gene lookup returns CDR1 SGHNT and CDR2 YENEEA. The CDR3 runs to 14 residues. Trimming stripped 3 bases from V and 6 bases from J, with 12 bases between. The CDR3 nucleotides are TGTGCCAGCAGCTTGGAGGGGAGGATCAATGAGCAGTTCTTC. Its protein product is CASSLEGRINEQFF.

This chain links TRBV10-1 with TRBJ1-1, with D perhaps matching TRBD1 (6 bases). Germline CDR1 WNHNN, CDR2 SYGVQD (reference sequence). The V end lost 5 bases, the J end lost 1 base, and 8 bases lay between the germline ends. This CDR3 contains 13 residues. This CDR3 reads CASSTDRNTEAFF. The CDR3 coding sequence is TGCGCCAGCAGTACGGACAGGAACACTGAAGCTTTCTTT.

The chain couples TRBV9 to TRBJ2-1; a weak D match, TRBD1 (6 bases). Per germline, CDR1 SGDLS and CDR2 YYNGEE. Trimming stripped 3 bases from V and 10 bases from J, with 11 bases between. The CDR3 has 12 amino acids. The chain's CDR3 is CASSAGGHEQFF. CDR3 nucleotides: TGTGCCAGCAGCGCTGGGGGCCACGAGCAGTTCTTC.

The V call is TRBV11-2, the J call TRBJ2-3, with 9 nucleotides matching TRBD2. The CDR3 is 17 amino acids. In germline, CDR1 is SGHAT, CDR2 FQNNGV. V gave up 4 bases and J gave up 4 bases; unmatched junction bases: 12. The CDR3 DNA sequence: TGTGCCAGCAGCTCCTCGGCGGTAGCGGGAGTTGCAGATACGCAGTATTTT. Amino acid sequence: CASSSSAVAGVADTQYF. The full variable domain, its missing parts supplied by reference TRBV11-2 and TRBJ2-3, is EAGVAQSPRYKIIEKRQSVAFWCNPISGHATLYWYQQILGQGPKLLIQFQNNGVVDDSQLPKDRFSAERLKGVDSTLKIQPAKLEDSAVYLCASSSSAVAGVADTQYFGPGTRLTVL.

CDR3 bases: TGTGCCAGCTCACTAAATTCTGGCTACACCTTC. It encodes CASSLNSGYTF. The gene calls are TRBV18 and TRBJ1-2, with D hard to call. This CDR3 has 11 residues. Trimming pared 4 bases from V and 7 bases from J, leaving 7 bases between. Germline V gene data show CDR1 as KGHSH and CDR2 as LQKENI.

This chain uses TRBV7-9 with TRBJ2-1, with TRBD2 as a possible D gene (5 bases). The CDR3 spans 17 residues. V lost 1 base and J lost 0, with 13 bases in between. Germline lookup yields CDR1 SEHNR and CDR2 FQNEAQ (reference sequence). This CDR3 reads CASSLELAASSYNEQFF. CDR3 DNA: TGTGCCAGCAGCTTAGAGCTAGCCGCAAGCTCCTACAATGAGCAGTTCTTC.

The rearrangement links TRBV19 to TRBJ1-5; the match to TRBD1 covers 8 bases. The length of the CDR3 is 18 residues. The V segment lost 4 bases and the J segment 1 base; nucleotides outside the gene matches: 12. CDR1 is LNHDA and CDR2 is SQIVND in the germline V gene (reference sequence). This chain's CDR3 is CASSREGQGARSNQPQHF. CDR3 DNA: TGTGCCAGTAGTAGGGAAGGACAGGGCGCTCGGAGCAATCAGCCCCAGCATTTT.

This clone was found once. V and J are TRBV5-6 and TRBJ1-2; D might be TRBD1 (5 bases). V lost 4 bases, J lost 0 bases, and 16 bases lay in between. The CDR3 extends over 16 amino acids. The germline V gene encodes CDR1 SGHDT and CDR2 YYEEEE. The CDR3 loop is CASSIIRVKANYGYTF. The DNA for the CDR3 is TGTGCCAGCAGCATAATCAGGGTTAAAGCTAACTATGGCTACACCTTC.

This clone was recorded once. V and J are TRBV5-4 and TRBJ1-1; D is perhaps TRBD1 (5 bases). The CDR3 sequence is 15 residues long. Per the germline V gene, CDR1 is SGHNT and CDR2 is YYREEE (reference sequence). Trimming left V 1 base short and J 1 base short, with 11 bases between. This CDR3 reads CASSLYVGGNTEAFF. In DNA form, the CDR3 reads TGTGCCAGCAGCTTGTATGTCGGGGGGAACACTGAAGCTTTCTTT.

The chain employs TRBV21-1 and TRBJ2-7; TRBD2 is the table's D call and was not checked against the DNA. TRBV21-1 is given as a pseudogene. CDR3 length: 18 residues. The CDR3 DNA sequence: TGTGCCAGCAGCCTTACCCGGACTAGCGGGGCGCCGGTCTACGAGCAGTACTTC. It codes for CASSLTRTSGAPVYEQYF.

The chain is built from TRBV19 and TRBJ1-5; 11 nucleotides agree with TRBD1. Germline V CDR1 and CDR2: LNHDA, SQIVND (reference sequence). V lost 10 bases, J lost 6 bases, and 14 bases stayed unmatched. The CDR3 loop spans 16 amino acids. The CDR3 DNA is TGTGCCACCAATGGGGCCCGGGACAGGGGGGGTCAGCCCCAGCATTTT. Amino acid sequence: CATNGARDRGGQPQHF.

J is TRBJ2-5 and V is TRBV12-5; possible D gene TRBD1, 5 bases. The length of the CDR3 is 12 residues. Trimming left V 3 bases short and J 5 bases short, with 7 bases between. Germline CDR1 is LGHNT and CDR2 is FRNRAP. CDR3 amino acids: CASGFSGETQYF. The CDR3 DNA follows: TGTGCTAGTGGTTTCTCAGGGGAGACCCAGTACTTC.

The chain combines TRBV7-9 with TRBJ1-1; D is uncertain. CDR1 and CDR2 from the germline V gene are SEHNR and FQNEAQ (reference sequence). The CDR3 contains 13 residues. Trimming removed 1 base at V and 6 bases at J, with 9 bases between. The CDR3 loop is CASSLVGSPEAFF. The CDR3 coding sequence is TGTGCCAGCAGCTTAGTTGGGAGCCCTGAAGCTTTCTTT.